A single sample gave rise to the 5 T cell receptor beta chains below, sequenced in a study of T cell responses to AZD1222 COVID-19 vaccine. Some clones are missing from TCRdb's copy, which holds only in-frame ones; the method was immunoSEQ multiplex PCR. Of 67,000 or so clones detected, 84% appear once; the ten largest clones hold approximately 9.8%. Sequenced here: peripheral blood, sampled on day 0 of AZD1222 vaccination. These receptors were taken from an adult in good health.

CDR3 amino acids: CASKITGGTEAFF. DNA for the CDR3: TGTGCCAGCAAAATTACAGGGGGCACTGAAGCTTTCTTT. The chain recombines TRBV6-5 with TRBJ1-1; 8 nucleotides match TRBD1. The J segment lost 4 bases and the V segment lost 7 bases, leaving 5 bases of the junction unmatched. This CDR3 comprises 13 residues. The germline CDR1 and CDR2 sequences are MNHEY and SVGAGI.

The rearrangement joins TRBV5-8 to TRBJ1-1; D is undetermined. The V gene lost 4 bases and the J gene lost 1 base, with 14 bases spanning the gap. This CDR3 has 15 amino acids. Germline CDR1 reads SGHTS; CDR2 reads YDEGEE. The CDR3 bases are TGTGCCAGCAGCAACGTCCGGGGAAGGAACACTGAAGCTTTCTTT. Translating gives CASSNVRGRNTEAFF.

The genes are TRBV5-6 and TRBJ2-7, with D perhaps TRBD1 or TRBD2 (5 bases each). Germline values: CDR1 SGHDT, CDR2 YYEEEE. This CDR3 spans 15 amino acids. The V end was cut by 1 base, the J end by 0 bases, with 11 bases between. CDR3 residues: CASSLLGTTSYEQYF. The CDR3 coding sequence is TGTGCCAGCAGCTTGTTAGGGACGACCTCCTACGAGCAGTACTTC. The whole variable domain, remainder taken from reference TRBV5-6 and TRBJ2-7, is DAGVTQSPTHLIKTRGQQVTLRCSPKSGHDTVSWYQQALGQGPQFIFQYYEEEERQRGNFPDRFSGHQFPNYSSELNVNALLLGDSALYLCASSLLGTTSYEQYFGPGTRLTVT.

The rearrangement uses TRBV7-8 and TRBJ1-5; 9 positions match TRBD1. Germline CDR1 SGHVS, CDR2 FQNEAQ. The CDR3 covers 18 residues. V dropped 5 bases and J dropped 3; count of bases not matched to a gene: 14. The CDR3 spells CASSLSYRGRLDNQPQHF. CDR3 DNA sequence: TGTGCCAGCAGCCTATCCTACAGGGGGCGCTTGGACAATCAGCCCCAGCATTTT. The entire variable domain, with the rest obtained from reference TRBV7-8 and TRBJ1-5, is as follows: GAGVSQSPRYKVAKRGQDVALRCDPISGHVSLFWYQQALGQGPEFLTYFQNEAQLDKSGLPSDRFFAERPEGSVSTLKIQRTQQEDSAVYLCASSLSYRGRLDNQPQHFGDGTRLSIL.

The rearrangement joins TRBV4-1 to TRBJ1-1, with a possible D match to TRBD1 (6 bases). CDR3 length: 14 amino acids. Trimming cost V 6 bases and J 1 base, with 12 bases left between them. The V gene's germline CDR1 is MGHRA and CDR2 YSYEKL. CDR3 region: CASRNRARNTEAFF. CDR3 DNA: TGCGCCAGCAGGAACAGGGCGAGGAACACTGAAGCTTTCTTT.